This T cell receptor beta chain appears in the sequencing data of a study of T cell responses to AZD1222 COVID-19 vaccine. Study at large: Doses given second, at about 4 or about 12 weeks, were pooled.

The germline V gene has CDR1 LNHDA and CDR2 SQIVND (reference sequence). J was trimmed by 7 bases and V by 5 bases; bases with no gene match: 5. This CDR3 has 15 residues. Profiling relied on immunoSEQ multiplex PCR, and the TCRdb table lists in-frame clones only, not all of them. The repertoire holds approximately 74,000 clones, with roughly 80% as singletons. Sequencing was performed on peripheral blood, taken on day 0 of AZD1222 vaccination. V is TRBV19 and J is TRBJ2-1; TRBD2 matches 13 bases. This TCR came from an adult in good health. CDR3 sequence: CASSAGLAGVNEQFF. CDR3 nucleotides: TGTGCCAGTAGTGCAGGACTAGCGGGAGTTAATGAGCAGTTCTTC. The entire variable domain, with the rest obtained from reference TRBV19 and TRBJ2-1, is as follows: DGGITQSPKYLFRKEGQNVTLSCEQNLNHDAMYWYRQDPGQGLRLIYYSQIVNDFQKGDIAEGYSVSREKKESFPLTVTSAQKNPTAFYLCASSAGLAGVNEQFFGPGTRLTVL.